These T cell receptor beta chains were read from a single sample in a study of Ad26.COV2.S vaccination and SARS-CoV-2 variants. Assay: immunoSEQ multiplex PCR; the TCRdb copy retains only in-frame clones and omits some. The sample shows 300,000 to 350,000 clones, 75% to 90% of them seen only once. The input for sequencing was peripheral blood, taken in a trial of Ad26.COV2.S vaccine versus placebo. These receptors were taken from a person aged 18 to 65 who received the Ad26.COV2.S COVID-19 vaccine or a placebo. Both conserved end residues are part of each CDR3. A D gene is named only where the DNA matches it firmly. Clone size, where shown, is once, few, many, or a class for clones that have expanded.

abundance	d_gene	v_gene	j_gene	CDR3aa	CDR3nt
.	TRBD2	TRBV7-9	TRBJ2-5	CASSLLAGGGARETQYF	TGTGCCAGCAGCTTACTGGCGGGAGGTGGGGCCAGAGAGACCCAGTACTTC
.	.	TRBV7-2	TRBJ1-2	CASSLGWDGYTF	TGTGCCAGCAGCTTAGGGTGGGATGGCTACACCTTC
.	TRBD1	TRBV19	TRBJ1-2	CASSPQGDSSNGYTF	TGTGCCAGTAGTCCCCAGGGGGACAGTTCAAATGGCTACACCTTC
once	TRBD1	TRBV5-1	TRBJ2-5	CASSSSSTGEETQYF	TGCGCCAGCAGCTCCTCATCGACAGGGGAAGAGACCCAGTACTTC
.	.	TRBV11-3	TRBJ1-1	CASSPGGAGATVETEAFF	TGCGCCAGCAGCCCGGGGGGGGCAGGGGCCACGGTGGAGACTGAAGCTTTCTTT
.	TRBD1	TRBV6-5	TRBJ1-2	CASRLDRQHGYTF	TGTGCCAGCAGGCTGGACAGGCAACATGGCTACACCTTC
.	TRBD2	TRBV4-3	TRBJ2-1	CASSQGAGGYNEQFF	TGCGCCAGCAGCCAAGGCGCGGGAGGTTATAATGAGCAGTTCTTC
.	TRBD1	TRBV19	TRBJ1-6	CASTQTFQGATYNSPLHF	TGTGCCAGTACCCAAACCTTCCAGGGGGCGACCTATAATTCACCCCTCCACTTT
.	TRBD2	TRBV7-8	TRBJ2-1	CASSRGGLAGTSSYNEQFF	TGTGCCAGCAGCCGAGGGGGACTAGCGGGGACTAGCTCCTACAATGAGCAGTTCTTC
.	.	TRBV6-5	TRBJ2-2	CASSPGEYTGELFF	TGTGCCAGCAGCCCCGGGGAATATACCGGGGAGCTGTTTTTT
few	TRBD2	TRBV7-6	TRBJ2-5	CASSLGLAGDRSQETQYF	TGTGCCAGCAGCTTGGGACTAGCGGGGGACCGATCCCAAGAGACCCAGTACTTC
.	.	TRBV19	TRBJ1-2	CASKTTANYGYTF	TGTGCCAGTAAAACGACAGCGAACTATGGCTACACCTTC
.	.	TRBV13	TRBJ2-1	CASSLQGLWGNNEQFF	TGTGCCAGCAGCCTCCAGGGACTCTGGGGCAACAATGAGCAGTTCTTC
.	.	TRBV6-5	TRBJ1-4	CASSRRDVNEKLFF	TGTGCCAGCAGTCGCCGGGACGTTAATGAAAAACTGTTTTTT
.	.	TRBV6-1	TRBJ2-1	CASSAPQHGGHVNEQFF	TGTGCCAGCAGTGCCCCTCAACACGGGGGGCATGTCAATGAGCAGTTCTTC
.	.	TRBV2	TRBJ1-1	CAIIDTQNTEAFF	TGTGCCATCATTGACACCCAGAACACTGAAGCTTTCTTT
few	TRBD2	TRBV7-3	TRBJ2-2	CASSKERGPGTGELFF	TGTGCCAGCAGCAAAGAGCGGGGCCCGGGCACCGGGGAGCTGTTTTTT
.	.	TRBV9	TRBJ1-3	CASSGQANSGNTIYF	TGTGCCAGCAGCGGACAGGCGAACTCTGGAAACACCATATATTTT
.	.	TRBV5-1	TRBJ2-1	CASSLDRDEQFF	TGCGCCAGCAGCTTGGATCGGGATGAGCAGTTCTTC
once	.	TRBV12-3/TRBV12-4	TRBJ2-1	CASSPGTEQFF	TGTGCCAGCAGTCCAGGGACTGAGCAGTTCTTC
.	TRBD1	TRBV4-3	TRBJ1-1	CASSPTGQRNTEAFF	TGCGCCAGCAGCCCAACGGGACAGAGGAACACTGAAGCTTTCTTT
.	.	TRBV7-2	TRBJ2-7	CASSSNYEQYF	TGTGCCAGCAGCTCCAACTACGAGCAGTACTTC
.	.	TRBV2	TRBJ2-3	CAGSVWGGTDTQYF	TGTGCCGGTTCTGTATGGGGAGGCACAGATACGCAGTATTTT
.	.	TRBV19	TRBJ1-4	CASSTQAGGEKLFF	TGTGCCAGTAGTACTCAGGCGGGCGGCGAAAAACTGTTTTTT
.	.	TRBV27	TRBJ2-5	CASSLLGVAETQYF	TGTGCCAGCAGTTTATTAGGGGTGGCCGAGACCCAGTACTTC
.	.	TRBV15	TRBJ1-6	CATSRDRAPLHF	TGTGCCACCAGCAGAGATCGGGCACCCCTCCACTTT
once	TRBD1	TRBV7-2	TRBJ1-2	CASTADRGDYGYTF	TGTGCCAGCACCGCGGACAGGGGAGACTATGGCTACACCTTC
.	TRBD2	TRBV5-1	TRBJ2-1	CASSPLERGPMSSYNEQFF	TGCGCCAGCAGCCCCCTCGAGCGGGGGCCGATGAGCTCCTACAATGAGCAGTTCTTC
few	.	TRBV11-2	TRBJ1-2	CASSLGPGGQYNYGYTF	TGTGCCAGCAGCTTAGGCCCAGGTGGGCAGTATAACTATGGCTACACCTTC
.	TRBD1	TRBV5-4	TRBJ2-7	CASSPDRVYEQYF	TGTGCCAGCAGCCCGGACAGGGTCTACGAGCAGTACTTC